The 19 T cell receptor beta chains below come from one sample, sequenced in a study of blood T cell repertoires in COVID-19. Some clones are missing from TCRdb's copy, which holds only in-frame ones; the method was immunoSEQ multiplex PCR. Of about 20,000 clones detected, nearly 90% appear once; the ten largest clones hold roughly 25%. The sample comprised peripheral blood. The source of these receptors is a human donor with active COVID-19. The donor label of this sample is uncertain.

This chain uses TRBV5-8 with TRBJ1-2, with D possibly TRBD1 on 5 matching bases. V was clipped by 4 bases and J by 0 bases, with 13 bases between them. Germline loops: CDR1 SGHTS, CDR2 YDEGEE. The CDR3 has 15 residues. CDR3 sequence: CASSPPGVANYGYTF. The CDR3 nucleotides are TGTGCCAGCAGCCCCCCGGGGGTTGCTAACTATGGCTACACCTTC.

The genes are TRBV6-5 and TRBJ1-5; TRBD1 matches 7 bases. The CDR3 has 15 amino acids. From germline, CDR1 is MNHEY and CDR2 SVGAGI. The V segment lost 0 bases and the J segment 2 bases; nucleotides outside the gene matches: 1. The CDR3: CASSYSTGGNQPQHF. For the CDR3, the DNA is TGTGCCAGCAGTTACTCAACAGGGGGCAATCAGCCCCAGCATTTT.

The chain employs TRBV5-1 and TRBJ2-5, with D perhaps matching TRBD1 (5 bases). Germline V gives CDR1 SGHRS, CDR2 YFSETQ. CDR3 length: 14 amino acids. V lost 0 bases to trimming and J lost 1 base, with 7 bases between them. The CDR3 is CASSLGQGQETQYF. The CDR3 bases are TGCGCCAGCAGCTTGGGGCAGGGCCAAGAGACCCAGTACTTC. The full variable domain, in which reference TRBV5-1 and TRBJ2-5 provide the parts outside the CDR3, is KAGVTQTPRYLIKTRGQQVTLSCSPISGHRSVSWYQQTPGQGLQFLFEYFSETQRNKGNFPGRFSGRQFSNSRSEMNVSTLELGDSALYLCASSLGQGQETQYFGPGTRLLVL.

The gene calls are TRBV19 and TRBJ1-3; unclear D gene. Germline V gene sequence: CDR1 LNHDA, CDR2 SQIVND (reference sequence). The CDR3 spans 14 residues. V was clipped by 8 bases and J by 0 bases, with 11 bases between them. CDR3 region: CASASTSSGNTIYF. The CDR3 DNA follows: TGTGCCAGTGCATCCACGAGCTCTGGAAACACCATATATTTT. Full variable domain (remainder filled in from reference TRBV19 and TRBJ1-3): DGGITQSPKYLFRKEGQNVTLSCEQNLNHDAMYWYRQDPGQGLRLIYYSQIVNDFQKGDIAEGYSVSREKKESFPLTVTSAQKNPTAFYLCASASTSSGNTIYFGEGSWLTVV.

The chain carries TRBV9 and TRBJ2-3; the match to TRBD2 covers 10 bases. V was pared by 0 bases and J by 1 base, with 5 bases of the junction left unmatched. The CDR3 consists of 17 residues. The V gene's germline CDR1 is SGDLS and CDR2 YYNGEE. The CDR3 sequence is CASSVAASGGGTDTQYF. DNA for the CDR3: TGTGCCAGCAGCGTAGCTGCTAGCGGGGGCGGCACAGATACGCAGTATTTT.

This clone has just one count. This chain uses TRBV13 with TRBJ1-3, with 7 bases that match TRBD1. This CDR3 has 16 residues. V shed 2 bases, J shed 0 bases, and the junction held 4 bases outside the gene matches. Looked up from germline, CDR1 is PRHDT and CDR2 is FYEKMQ (reference sequence). The CDR3 bases are TGTGCCAGCAGCTTATTAGGGGACAGCTCTGGAAACACCATATATTTT. Translating gives CASSLLGDSSGNTIYF.

This clone was seen a few times. The chain is built from TRBV5-6 and TRBJ1-5; TRBD1 matches 9 bases. V lost 3 bases to trimming and J lost 6 bases; unmatched junction nucleotides: 4. Germline V gene sequence: CDR1 SGHDT, CDR2 YYEEEE. The CDR3 has 14 amino acids. CDR3 in DNA: TGTGCCAGCAGCTCACAGGGGGCCGTTCAGCCCCAGCATTTT. As protein: CASSSQGAVQPQHF.

This clone has more than one count but fewer than ten. The gene calls are TRBV2 and TRBJ2-1; D is ambiguous. Per the germline V gene, CDR1 is SNHLY and CDR2 is FYNNEI. V lost 4 bases, J lost 8 bases, and 9 bases lay in between. This CDR3 is 12 amino acids long. The CDR3 coding sequence is TGTGCCAGCAGTGTTCGGTACCATGAGCAGTTCTTC. Protein: CASSVRYHEQFF.

About this clone itself: One end of the junction does not line up with germline, which may come from a read error. This rearrangement joins TRBV7-7 to TRBJ2-2; 13 nucleotides line up with TRBD2. The CDR3 has 19 residues. CDR1 SSHAT and CDR2 FNYEAQ come from the germline V gene (reference sequence). CDR3 nucleotide sequence: TGTGCTAGCAGCTTATCTACTAGCGGGGGGGCCGGTTGGACCGGGGAGCTGTTTTTT. Amino acid sequence: CASSLSTSGGAGWTGELFF.

The gene calls are TRBV19 and TRBJ1-2, with 7 bases fitting TRBD1. Germline V gene lookup returns CDR1 LNHDA and CDR2 SQIVND (reference sequence). The CDR3 runs 14 residues. V was pared by 5 bases and J by 3 bases, with 6 bases of the junction left unmatched. The CDR3 protein is CASSPGQLYYGYTF. CDR3 coding DNA: TGTGCCAGTAGTCCGGGACAGCTCTACTATGGCTACACCTTC.

The chain is built from TRBV10-1 and TRBJ1-6, with 9 bases identical to TRBD1. V gave up 3 bases and J gave up 5 bases; unmatched junction bases: 8. From germline, CDR1 is WNHNN and CDR2 SYGVQD (reference sequence). The CDR3 is made up of 17 amino acids. This CDR3 is CASSDVSWDRDNSPLHF. The CDR3 DNA sequence: TGCGCCAGCAGTGACGTCTCTTGGGACAGGGATAATTCACCCCTCCACTTT.

The chain combines TRBV7-8 with TRBJ1-2; 11 nucleotides line up with TRBD1. This CDR3 is 15 amino acids long. Germline V CDR1 and CDR2: SGHVS, FQNEAQ. The trim removed 3 bases at V and 7 bases at J, leaving 7 bases unmatched. The CDR3 region is CASSLMDRGQGGYTF. The CDR3 bases are TGTGCCAGCAGCTTGATGGACAGGGGGCAGGGTGGCTACACCTTC.

This clone has more than one count but fewer than ten. The chain employs TRBV5-4 and TRBJ1-2, with 8 bases aligning to TRBD1. Germline V CDR1 and CDR2: SGHNT, YYREEE (reference sequence). The CDR3 loop spans 13 amino acids. The trim removed 3 bases at V and 6 bases at J, leaving 4 bases unmatched. The CDR3: CASSWTGLDGYTF. The CDR3 DNA reads as TGTGCCAGCAGCTGGACAGGGTTGGATGGCTACACCTTC.

This sequence joins TRBV7-2 and TRBJ2-7; 7 bases agree with TRBD1. CDR3 length: 13 residues. Germline CDR1 reads SGHTA; CDR2 reads FQGNSA. The J segment lost 9 bases and the V segment lost 4 bases, leaving 9 bases of the junction unmatched. CDR3 nucleotides: TGTGCCAGCAGCTCGACAGGGTATGTCGGGCAGTACTTC. Its protein is CASSSTGYVGQYF.

V and J are TRBV30 and TRBJ2-7; 8 bases are shared with TRBD1. The CDR3 has 15 residues. The germline CDR1 and CDR2 sequences are GTSNPN and SVGIG (reference sequence). Losses at the gene ends were 3 bases for V and 5 bases for J; bases not matched to a gene: 12. The CDR3 DNA reads as TGTGCCTGGAGCGAAGACAGGGGACGGTTCGACGAGCAGTACTTC. Its translation is CAWSEDRGRFDEQYF.

The CDR3 DNA reads TGTGCTAGTGGTTTGGGCCGGGGAGGGACCTTCTCCGTCGAGCAGTTCTTC. As protein: CASGLGRGGTFSVEQFF. This rearrangement joins TRBV12-5 to TRBJ2-1; TRBD2 matches at 7 bases. The CDR3 is made up of 17 amino acids. With V trimmed by 1 base and J by 10 bases, 16 bases remained unmatched. Germline V gene lookup returns CDR1 LGHNT and CDR2 FRNRAP.

This clone was seen only once. This chain connects TRBV3-1 (or the pseudogene TRBV3-2) to TRBJ2-7; 10 bases match TRBD2. Germline assignment: CDR1 LGHDT and CDR2 YNNKEL (reference sequence). The trim removed 2 bases at V and 2 bases at J, leaving 15 bases unmatched. There are 19 residues in the CDR3. CDR3 DNA: TGTGCCAGCAGCCAAACTCCCAACCCCAGCGGGAGGGCCGCCTACGAGCAGTACTTC. As protein: CASSQTPNPSGRAAYEQYF.

The chain links TRBV28 to TRBJ2-5; D is perhaps TRBD2 (5 bases). Germline V lookup: CDR1 MDHEN, CDR2 SYDVKM. The ends were cut back, 5 bases at V and 0 bases at J, with 10 bases in the middle. This CDR3 is built from 14 residues. For the CDR3, the DNA is TGTGCCAGCAGTGAGCGGCGGGACCAAGAGACCCAGTACTTC. Amino acid sequence: CASSERRDQETQYF.

The chain employs TRBV7-2 and TRBJ1-3; unclear D gene. CDR3 size: 14 residues. Germline values: CDR1 SGHTA, CDR2 FQGNSA. Trimming stripped 1 base from V and 1 base from J, with 5 bases between. The CDR3 here is CASSLGPSGNTIYF. CDR3 in DNA: TGTGCCAGCAGCTTAGGGCCTTCTGGAAACACCATATATTTT.